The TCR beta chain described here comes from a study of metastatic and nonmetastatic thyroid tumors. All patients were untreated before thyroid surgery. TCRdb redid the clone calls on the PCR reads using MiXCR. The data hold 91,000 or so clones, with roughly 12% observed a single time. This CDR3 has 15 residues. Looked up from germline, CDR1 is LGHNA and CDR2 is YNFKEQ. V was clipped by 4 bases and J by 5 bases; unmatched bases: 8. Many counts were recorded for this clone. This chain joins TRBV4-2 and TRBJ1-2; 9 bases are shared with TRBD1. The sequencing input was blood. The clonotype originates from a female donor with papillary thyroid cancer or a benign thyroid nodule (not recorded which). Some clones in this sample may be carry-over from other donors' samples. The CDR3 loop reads CASSPRTGDRYGYTF. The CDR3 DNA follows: TGTGCCAGCAGCCCCCGGACAGGGGATCGGTATGGCTACACCTTC.